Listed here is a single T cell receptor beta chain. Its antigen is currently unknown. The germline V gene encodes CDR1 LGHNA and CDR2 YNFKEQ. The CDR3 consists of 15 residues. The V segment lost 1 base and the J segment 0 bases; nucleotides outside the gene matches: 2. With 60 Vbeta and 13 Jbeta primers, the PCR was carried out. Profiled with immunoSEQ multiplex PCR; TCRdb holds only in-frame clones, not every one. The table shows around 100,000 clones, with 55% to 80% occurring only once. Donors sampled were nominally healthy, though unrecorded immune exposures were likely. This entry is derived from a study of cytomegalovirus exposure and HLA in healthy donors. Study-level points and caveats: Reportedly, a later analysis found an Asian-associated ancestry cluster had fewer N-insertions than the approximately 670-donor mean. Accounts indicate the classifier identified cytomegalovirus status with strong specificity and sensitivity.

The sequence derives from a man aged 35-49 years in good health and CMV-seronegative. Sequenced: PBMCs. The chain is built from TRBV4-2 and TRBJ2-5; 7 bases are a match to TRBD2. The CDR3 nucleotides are TGTGCCAGCAGCCAAGGAAGCGGGGACCAAGAGACCCAGTACTTC. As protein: CASSQGSGDQETQYF.